Below are 6 T cell receptor beta chains sequenced from a single sample in a study of tumor-infiltrating lymphocytes in primary liver carcinoma. Synthesis of TCR beta cDNA was carried out from 500 ng total RNA with a constant-region primer. The TCR beta library was amplified through three nested multiplex PCR rounds in a modified ARM-PCR procedure. PCR rounds one and two used TRBV1-TRBV30 forward primers with a C-beta reverse primer for approximately 10 cycles each. Each CDR3 protein is one row after TCRdb ran MiXCR on the multiplex PCR reads. The sample shows more than 55,000 distinct CDR3 sequences, about three quarters of them seen only once. Unsorted bulk tissue, roughly 20-34 mg of it, served as the source for co-extraction of RNA and DNA. Specimen: liver tumor tissue from sampling region 2. As for subset: tumor region T2, inferior pole. The receptors shown here come from a man aged 40-55 years with primary liver carcinoma and hepatitis B virus infection.

This clonotype is a singleton in its sample. The junction does not match germline at one end; this may be a read error. The chain combines TRBV28 with TRBJ1-1; D may be TRBD1 (6 bases). Per germline, CDR1 MDHEN and CDR2 SYDVKM. This CDR3 has 15 amino acids. The CDR3 reads CVSRTGQQGNTEAFF. The CDR3 nucleotides read TGTGTCAGCAGAACTGGACAGCAGGGGAACACTGAAGCTTTCTTT.

The gene calls are TRBV10-1 and TRBJ2-4; 10 positions match TRBD2. This CDR3 has 16 residues. Germline V gene data show CDR1 as WNHNN and CDR2 as SYGVQD (reference sequence). With 6 bases clipped from V and 5 bases from J, the junction kept 10 bases outside the gene matches. CDR3: CASSTLAGRTQNIQYF. The DNA for the CDR3 is TGCGCCAGCAGCACACTAGCGGGAAGGACCCAAAACATTCAGTACTTC.

This clonotype was observed a handful of times. The chain is built from TRBV29-1 and TRBJ2-5; either TRBD1 or TRBD2 may supply D (5 bases each). The V gene lost 5 bases and the J gene lost 6 bases, with 10 bases spanning the gap. Germline lookup yields CDR1 SQVTM and CDR2 ANQGSEA. The CDR3 has 11 residues. The CDR3 region has the DNA TGCAGCGTTACTCCGGGGCAGACCCAGTACTTC. This gives the protein CSVTPGQTQYF.

This clonotype was detected many times. The chain has TRBV5-1 and TRBJ2-2, with D perhaps TRBD1 (6 bases). Per the germline V gene, CDR1 is SGHRS and CDR2 is YFSETQ. The V end was cut by 4 bases, the J end by 9 bases, with 10 bases between. The CDR3 is 12 amino acids. The CDR3 DNA follows: TGCGCCAGCAGCAAACAGGGCAGGGAGCTGTTTTTT. It codes for CASSKQGRELFF.

The chain joins TRBV6-6 to TRBJ1-2; 7 bases align to TRBD1. The V segment lost 5 bases and the J segment 0 bases; nucleotides outside the gene matches: 12. The CDR3 runs 17 residues. Germline lookup yields CDR1 MNHNY and CDR2 SVGAGI (reference sequence). The CDR3 DNA reads TGTGCCAGCAGTGATGGCCCCGGGACAGCTTCTAACTATGGCTACACCTTC. This sequence encodes CASSDGPGTASNYGYTF.

V usage is TRBV6-6 and J usage is TRBJ1-2; D gene ambiguous. The germline gives CDR1 MNHNY, CDR2 SVGAGI (reference sequence). V gave up 11 bases and J gave up 0 bases, with 16 bases separating them. The CDR3 runs to 14 residues. CDR3 residues: CASYAEPANYGYTF. The CDR3, as DNA: TGTGCCTCCTATGCGGAGCCAGCTAACTATGGCTACACCTTC.